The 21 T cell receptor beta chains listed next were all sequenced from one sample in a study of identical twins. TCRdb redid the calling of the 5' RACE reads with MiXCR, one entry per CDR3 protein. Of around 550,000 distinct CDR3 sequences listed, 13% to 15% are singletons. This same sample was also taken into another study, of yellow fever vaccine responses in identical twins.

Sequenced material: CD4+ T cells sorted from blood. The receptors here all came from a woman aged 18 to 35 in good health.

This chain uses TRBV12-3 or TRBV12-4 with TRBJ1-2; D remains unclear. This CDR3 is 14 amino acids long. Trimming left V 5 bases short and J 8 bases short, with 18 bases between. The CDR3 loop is CASSNRQGPRGYTF. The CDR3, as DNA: TGTGCCAGCAGTAATCGACAAGGCCCAAGGGGCTACACCTTC.

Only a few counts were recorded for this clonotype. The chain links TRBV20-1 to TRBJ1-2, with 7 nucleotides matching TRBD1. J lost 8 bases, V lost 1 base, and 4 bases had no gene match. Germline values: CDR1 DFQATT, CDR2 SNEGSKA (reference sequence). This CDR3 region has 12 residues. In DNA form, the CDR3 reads TGCAGTGCTAGAGGGACAGGCGGCGGCTACACCTTC. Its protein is CSARGTGGGYTF.

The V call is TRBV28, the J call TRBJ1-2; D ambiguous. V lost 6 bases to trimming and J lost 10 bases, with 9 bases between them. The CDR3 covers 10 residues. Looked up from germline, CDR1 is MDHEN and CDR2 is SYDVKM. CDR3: CASSSAFYTF. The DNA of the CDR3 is TGTGCCAGCAGCTCCGCCTTCTACACCTTC.

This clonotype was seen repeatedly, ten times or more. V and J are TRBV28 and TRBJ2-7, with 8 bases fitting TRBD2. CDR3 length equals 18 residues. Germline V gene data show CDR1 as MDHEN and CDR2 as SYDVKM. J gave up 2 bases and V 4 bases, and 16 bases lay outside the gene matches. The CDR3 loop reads CASSSPSLGGGRPYEQYV. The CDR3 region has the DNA TGTGCCAGCAGTTCTCCTTCGCTTGGCGGGGGGCGCCCCTACGAGCAGTACGTC.

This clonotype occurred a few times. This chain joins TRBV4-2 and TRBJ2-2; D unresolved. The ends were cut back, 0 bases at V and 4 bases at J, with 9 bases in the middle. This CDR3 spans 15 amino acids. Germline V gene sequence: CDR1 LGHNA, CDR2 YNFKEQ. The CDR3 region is CASSQDQLLTGELFF. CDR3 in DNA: TGTGCCAGCAGCCAAGATCAACTACTCACCGGGGAGCTGTTTTTT.

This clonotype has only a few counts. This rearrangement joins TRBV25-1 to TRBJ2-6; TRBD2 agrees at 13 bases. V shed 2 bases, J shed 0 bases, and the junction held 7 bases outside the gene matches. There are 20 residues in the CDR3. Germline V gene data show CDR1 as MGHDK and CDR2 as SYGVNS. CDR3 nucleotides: TGTGCCAGCAGTGAAGGGGGACTAGCGGGAAGAATCTCTGGGGCCAACGTCCTGACTTTC. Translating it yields CASSEGGLAGRISGANVLTF.

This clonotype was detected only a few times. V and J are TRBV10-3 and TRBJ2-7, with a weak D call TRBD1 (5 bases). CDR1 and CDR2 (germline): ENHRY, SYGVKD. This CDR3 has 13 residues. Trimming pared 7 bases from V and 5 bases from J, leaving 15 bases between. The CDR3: CAIKGKMAHEQYV. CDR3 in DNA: TGTGCCATCAAGGGGAAGATGGCCCACGAGCAGTACGTC.

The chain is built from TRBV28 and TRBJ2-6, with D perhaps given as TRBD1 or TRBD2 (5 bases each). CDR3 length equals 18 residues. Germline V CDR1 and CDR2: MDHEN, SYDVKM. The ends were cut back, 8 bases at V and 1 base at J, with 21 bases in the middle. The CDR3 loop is CASFRGTWGPSGANVLTF. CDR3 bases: TGTGCCAGCTTCCGTGGCACCTGGGGACCATCTGGGGCCAACGTCCTGACTTTC.

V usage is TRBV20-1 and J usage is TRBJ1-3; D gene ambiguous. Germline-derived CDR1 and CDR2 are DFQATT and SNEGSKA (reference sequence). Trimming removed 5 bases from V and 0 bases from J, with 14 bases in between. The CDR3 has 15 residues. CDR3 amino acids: CSASPHGSSGNTIYF. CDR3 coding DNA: TGCAGTGCTTCACCTCATGGTAGCTCTGGAAACACCATATATTTT.

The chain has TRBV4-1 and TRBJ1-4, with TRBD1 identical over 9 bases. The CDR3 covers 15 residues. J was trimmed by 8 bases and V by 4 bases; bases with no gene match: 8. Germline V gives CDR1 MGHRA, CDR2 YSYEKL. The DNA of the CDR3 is TGCGCCAGCAGCCTACAGGGGGCGCAGGGGGAAAAACTGTTTTTT. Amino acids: CASSLQGAQGEKLFF.

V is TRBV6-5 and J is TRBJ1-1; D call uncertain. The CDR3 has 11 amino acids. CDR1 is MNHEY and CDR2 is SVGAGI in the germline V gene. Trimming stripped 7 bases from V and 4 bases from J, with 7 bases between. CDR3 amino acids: CASKRGTEAFF. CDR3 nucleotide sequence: TGTGCCAGCAAACGGGGCACTGAAGCTTTCTTT.

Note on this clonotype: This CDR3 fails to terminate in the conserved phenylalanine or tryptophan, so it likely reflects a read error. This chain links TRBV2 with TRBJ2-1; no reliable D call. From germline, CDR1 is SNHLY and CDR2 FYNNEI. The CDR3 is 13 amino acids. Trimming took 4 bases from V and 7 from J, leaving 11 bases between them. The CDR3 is CASSVDWSNEQFL. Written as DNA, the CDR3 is TGTGCCAGCAGTGTAGACTGGAGTAATGAGCAGTTCCTC.

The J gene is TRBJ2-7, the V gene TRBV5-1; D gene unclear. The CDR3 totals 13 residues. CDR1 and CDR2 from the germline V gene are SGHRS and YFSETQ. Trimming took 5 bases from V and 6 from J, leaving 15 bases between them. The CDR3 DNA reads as TGCGCCAGCAGTTTTCTAGTTGACGGCGAGCAGTACTTC. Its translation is CASSFLVDGEQYF.

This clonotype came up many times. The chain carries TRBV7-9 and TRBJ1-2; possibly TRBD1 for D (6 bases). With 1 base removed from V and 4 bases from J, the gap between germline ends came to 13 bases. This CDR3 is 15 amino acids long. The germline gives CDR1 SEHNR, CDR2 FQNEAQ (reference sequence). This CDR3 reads CASSLEVRGGYGYTF. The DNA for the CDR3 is TGTGCCAGCAGCTTAGAAGTCAGGGGAGGCTATGGCTACACCTTC.

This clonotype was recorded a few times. CDR3 loop: CASSHPNLYYEQYF. The CDR3 coding sequence is TGTGCCAGCAGCCATCCGAATCTTTACTACGAGCAGTACTTC. This chain links TRBV3-1 with TRBJ2-7; D gene uncertain. The CDR3 spans 14 residues. The ends were cut back, 3 bases at V and 3 bases at J, with 12 bases in the middle. Germline CDR1 is LGHDT and CDR2 is YNNKEL (reference sequence).

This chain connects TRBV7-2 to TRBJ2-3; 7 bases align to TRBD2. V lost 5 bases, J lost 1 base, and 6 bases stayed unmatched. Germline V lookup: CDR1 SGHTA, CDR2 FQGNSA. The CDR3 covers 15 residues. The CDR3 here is CASSQLAVGTDTQYF. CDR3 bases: TGTGCCAGCAGCCAGCTAGCGGTGGGCACAGATACGCAGTATTTT.

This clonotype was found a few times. Here the CDR3 reads CASRAGTSVAGELFF. As DNA, the CDR3 is TGTGCCAGCAGGGCCGGGACATCCGTGGCCGGGGAGCTGTTTTTT. V is TRBV6-1 and J is TRBJ2-2, with D tentatively TRBD1 (6 bases). This CDR3 spans 15 amino acids. In germline, CDR1 is MNHNS, CDR2 SASEGT. Trimming removed 6 bases at V and 6 bases at J, with 17 bases between.

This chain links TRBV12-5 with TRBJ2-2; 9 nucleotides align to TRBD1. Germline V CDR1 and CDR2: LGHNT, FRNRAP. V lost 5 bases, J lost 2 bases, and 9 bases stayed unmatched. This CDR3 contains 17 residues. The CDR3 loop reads CASGPPGTGLNTGELFF. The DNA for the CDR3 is TGTGCTAGTGGTCCCCCCGGGACAGGGCTAAACACCGGGGAGCTGTTTTTT.

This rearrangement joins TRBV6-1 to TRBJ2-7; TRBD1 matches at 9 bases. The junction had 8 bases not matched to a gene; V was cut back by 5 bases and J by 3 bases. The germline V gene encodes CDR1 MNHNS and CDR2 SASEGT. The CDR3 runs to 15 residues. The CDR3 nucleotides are TGTGCCAGCAGTAGTCTACAGGGGGCTTTCTACGAGCAGTACGTC. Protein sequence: CASSSLQGAFYEQYV.

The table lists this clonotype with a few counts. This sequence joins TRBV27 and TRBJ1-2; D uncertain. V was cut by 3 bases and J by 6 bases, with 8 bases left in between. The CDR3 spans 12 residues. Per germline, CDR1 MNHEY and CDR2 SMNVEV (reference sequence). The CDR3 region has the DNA TGTGCCAGCAGTTTCTCTGGGCATGGCTACACCTTC. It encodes CASSFSGHGYTF.

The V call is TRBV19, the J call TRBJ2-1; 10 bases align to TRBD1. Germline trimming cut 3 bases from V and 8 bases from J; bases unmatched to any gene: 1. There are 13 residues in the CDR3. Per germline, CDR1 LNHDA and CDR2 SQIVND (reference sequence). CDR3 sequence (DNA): TGTGCCAGTAGTATTGGGACAGGGGATGAGCAGTTCTTC. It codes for CASSIGTGDEQFF.